The rows below give T cell receptor beta chains drawn from one sample of a study of blood T cell repertoires in COVID-19. The protocol was immunoSEQ multiplex PCR, while the TCRdb copy is restricted to in-frame clones and leaves out a portion. The sample contains 200,000 to 250,000 clones, more than 75% of which appear only once. Sequenced material: PBMCs or T cells enriched from blood (not recorded which). These receptors were collected from a woman between 45 and 60 years old who had recovered from COVID-19. Each CDR3 is given with its conserved first and last residue. A D gene is named only where the DNA matches it firmly. Clone size is stated in some rows and not others, as once, few, many or a class when expanded.

abundance: -; v_gene: TRBV5-6; j_gene: TRBJ1-1; d_gene: TRBD1; CDR3aa: CASRWGQGATEAFF; CDR3nt: TGTGCCAGCAGATGGGGACAGGGGGCCACTGAAGCTTTCTTT
abundance: -; v_gene: TRBV4-2; j_gene: TRBJ1-3; d_gene: -; CDR3aa: CASSPRPQGDQSSGNTIYF; CDR3nt: TGTGCCAGCAGCCCAAGACCACAAGGAGACCAAAGCTCTGGAAACACCATATATTTT
abundance: -; v_gene: TRBV5-1; j_gene: TRBJ1-6; d_gene: TRBD1; CDR3aa: CASSQGQGNSPLHF; CDR3nt: TGCGCCAGCAGCCAAGGACAGGGGAATTCACCCCTCCACTTT
abundance: -; v_gene: TRBV7-3; j_gene: TRBJ2-4; d_gene: -; CDR3aa: CASSSIGGPKNIQYF; CDR3nt: TGTGCCAGCAGCTCCATCGGGGGGCCCAAAAACATTCAGTACTTC
abundance: few; v_gene: TRBV6-4; j_gene: TRBJ2-1; d_gene: TRBD2; CDR3aa: CASSASGSTGEQFF; CDR3nt: TGTGCCAGCAGTGCTAGCGGGAGTACTGGTGAGCAGTTCTTC
abundance: -; v_gene: TRBV9; j_gene: TRBJ1-1; d_gene: -; CDR3aa: CASSVSSFWGQSGEAFF; CDR3nt: TGTGCCAGCAGCGTGTCTTCTTTTTGGGGGCAGTCTGGTGAAGCTTTCTTT
abundance: once; v_gene: TRBV28; j_gene: TRBJ1-5; d_gene: -; CDR3aa: CASSLWATHSNQPQHF; CDR3nt: TGTGCCAGCAGTTTATGGGCAACCCATAGCAATCAGCCCCAGCATTTT
abundance: -; v_gene: TRBV7-6; j_gene: TRBJ2-7; d_gene: -; CDR3aa: CASGPSATYEQYF; CDR3nt: TGTGCCAGCGGTCCAAGCGCTACCTACGAGCAGTACTTC
abundance: -; v_gene: TRBV7-2; j_gene: TRBJ2-2; d_gene: TRBD1; CDR3aa: CASSFTGGFAGELFF; CDR3nt: TGTGCCAGCAGCTTTACAGGGGGTTTCGCCGGGGAGCTGTTTTTT
abundance: once; v_gene: TRBV12-3/TRBV12-4; j_gene: TRBJ2-7; d_gene: TRBD1; CDR3aa: CASRGQGRGEQYF; CDR3nt: TGTGCCAGCAGAGGACAGGGGCGCGGCGAGCAGTACTTC
abundance: -; v_gene: TRBV29-1; j_gene: TRBJ1-1; d_gene: TRBD1; CDR3aa: CRTGGEGTEAFF; CDR3nt: TGCAGGACAGGGGGCGAAGGAACTGAAGCTTTCTTT
abundance: -; v_gene: TRBV6-2/TRBV6-3; j_gene: TRBJ2-7; d_gene: -; CDR3aa: CASSPVRDSFYEQYF; CDR3nt: TGTGCCAGCAGCCCAGTCCGGGACTCCTTCTACGAGCAGTACTTC
abundance: -; v_gene: TRBV4-3; j_gene: TRBJ2-7; d_gene: TRBD1; CDR3aa: CASSQAPWDRGRNEQYF; CDR3nt: TGCGCCAGCAGCCAAGCTCCTTGGGACAGGGGGCGGAACGAGCAGTACTTC
abundance: -; v_gene: TRBV29-1; j_gene: TRBJ1-1; d_gene: -; CDR3aa: CSVEDLQVPEAFF; CDR3nt: TGCAGCGTTGAAGATCTACAGGTTCCTGAAGCTTTCTTT
abundance: -; v_gene: TRBV5-4; j_gene: TRBJ2-3; d_gene: -; CDR3aa: CASSSTEYASTDTQYF; CDR3nt: TGTGCCAGCAGCTCCACAGAGTACGCCAGCACAGATACGCAGTATTTT
abundance: -; v_gene: TRBV24-1; j_gene: TRBJ2-5; d_gene: TRBD1; CDR3aa: CATSEHGQAQETQYF; CDR3nt: TGTGCCACCAGTGAGCACGGACAGGCTCAAGAGACCCAGTACTTC
abundance: once; v_gene: TRBV30; j_gene: TRBJ2-7; d_gene: -; CDR3aa: CAWSFPFPAGPNEQYF; CDR3nt: TGTGCCTGGAGTTTCCCGTTCCCAGCGGGTCCGAACGAGCAGTACTTC
abundance: -; v_gene: TRBV30; j_gene: TRBJ2-7; d_gene: -; CDR3aa: CAWSVLQGHEQYF; CDR3nt: TGTGCCTGGAGTGTCTTACAGGGACACGAGCAGTACTTC
abundance: -; v_gene: TRBV5-1; j_gene: TRBJ2-7; d_gene: TRBD1; CDR3aa: CASSPLPGQGGYEQYF; CDR3nt: TGCGCCAGCAGCCCCCTGCCGGGACAGGGAGGGTACGAGCAGTACTTC
abundance: -; v_gene: TRBV6-5; j_gene: TRBJ1-5; d_gene: -; CDR3aa: CASNTRGNQPQHF; CDR3nt: TGTGCCAGCAACACACGGGGGAATCAGCCCCAGCATTTT
abundance: once; v_gene: TRBV7-9; j_gene: TRBJ1-4; d_gene: TRBD1; CDR3aa: CASSLGGQGRIEKLFF; CDR3nt: TGTGCCAGCAGCTTAGGTGGACAGGGGCGTATTGAAAAACTGTTTTTT
abundance: -; v_gene: TRBV4-3; j_gene: TRBJ1-5; d_gene: -; CDR3aa: CASSQVRDTESGSNQPQHF; CDR3nt: TGCGCCAGCAGCCAAGTACGGGACACCGAGAGTGGGAGCAATCAGCCCCAGCATTTT
abundance: -; v_gene: TRBV11-3; j_gene: TRBJ2-5; d_gene: -; CDR3aa: CASSLTYTRETQYF; CDR3nt: TGTGCCAGCAGCTTAACTTACACTAGGGAGACCCAGTACTTC
abundance: -; v_gene: TRBV9; j_gene: TRBJ2-7; d_gene: -; CDR3aa: CASSIRDTTYEQYF; CDR3nt: TGTGCCAGCAGCATCCGGGACACCACCTACGAGCAGTACTTC
abundance: -; v_gene: TRBV18; j_gene: TRBJ1-6; d_gene: TRBD1; CDR3aa: CASSPQGVDGNSPLHF; CDR3nt: TGTGCCAGCTCACCCCAGGGGGTTGACGGTAATTCACCCCTCCACTTT
abundance: -; v_gene: TRBV7-2; j_gene: TRBJ1-6; d_gene: -; CDR3aa: CASSLRAGNSPLHF; CDR3nt: TGTGCCAGCAGCTTAAGGGCAGGGAATTCACCCCTCCACTTT
abundance: -; v_gene: TRBV3-1/TRBV3-2; j_gene: TRBJ1-1; d_gene: -; CDR3aa: CASSPNRENTEAFF; CDR3nt: TGTGCCAGCAGCCCAAACAGGGAGAACACTGAAGCTTTCTTT
abundance: -; v_gene: TRBV11-3; j_gene: TRBJ2-1; d_gene: -; CDR3aa: CASSLDLVAEQFF; CDR3nt: TGTGCCAGCAGCTTAGACCTAGTTGCTGAGCAGTTCTTC
abundance: -; v_gene: TRBV12-3/TRBV12-4; j_gene: TRBJ1-2; d_gene: TRBD1; CDR3aa: CASRPTGLGGYTF; CDR3nt: TGTGCCAGCAGGCCGACAGGGTTAGGCGGCTACACCTTC
abundance: -; v_gene: TRBV19; j_gene: TRBJ1-1; d_gene: TRBD1; CDR3aa: CASSGDRENTEAFF; CDR3nt: TGTGCCAGTAGTGGGGACAGGGAGAACACTGAAGCTTTCTTT
abundance: -; v_gene: TRBV7-6; j_gene: TRBJ2-3; d_gene: TRBD1; CDR3aa: CASSLRGQQATDTQYF; CDR3nt: TGTGCCAGCAGCTTAAGGGGGCAACAAGCCACAGATACGCAGTATTTT
abundance: -; v_gene: TRBV2; j_gene: TRBJ1-4; d_gene: TRBD1; CDR3aa: CASRLGGRNEKLFF; CDR3nt: TGTGCCAGCAGATTAGGGGGCCGTAATGAAAAACTGTTTTTT
abundance: many; v_gene: TRBV24-1; j_gene: TRBJ1-2; d_gene: TRBD1; CDR3aa: CATSGPGHTGGLNYGYTF; CDR3nt: TGTGCCACCAGTGGCCCAGGCCATACAGGGGGACTCAACTATGGCTACACCTTC
abundance: -; v_gene: TRBV4-1; j_gene: TRBJ2-5; d_gene: TRBD2; CDR3aa: CASSTTFVEVAGGVETQYF; CDR3nt: TGCGCCAGCAGCACAACCTTCGTCGAGGTAGCGGGAGGGGTGGAGACCCAGTACTTC
abundance: -; v_gene: TRBV7-2; j_gene: TRBJ1-2; d_gene: TRBD1; CDR3aa: CASSLGQGTHGYTF; CDR3nt: TGTGCCAGCAGTCTAGGACAGGGAACGCATGGCTACACCTTC
abundance: -; v_gene: TRBV10-2; j_gene: TRBJ2-3; d_gene: TRBD2; CDR3aa: CASGGLAGGTDTQYF; CDR3nt: TGCGCCAGCGGGGGACTAGCGGGTGGCACAGATACGCAGTATTTT
abundance: once; v_gene: TRBV27; j_gene: TRBJ1-5; d_gene: -; CDR3aa: CASSPQSAPNQPQHF; CDR3nt: TGTGCCAGCAGCCCCCAGTCCGCACCTAATCAGCCCCAGCATTTT
abundance: -; v_gene: TRBV19; j_gene: TRBJ2-1; d_gene: -; CDR3aa: CASSTSSAPGKQFF; CDR3nt: TGTGCCAGTAGTACGTCATCAGCCCCGGGGAAGCAGTTCTTC
abundance: -; v_gene: TRBV6-2/TRBV6-3; j_gene: TRBJ2-7; d_gene: TRBD2; CDR3aa: CASSLTSGSFHEQYF; CDR3nt: TGTGCCAGCAGTTTGACTAGCGGGAGTTTCCACGAGCAGTACTTC
abundance: -; v_gene: TRBV5-8; j_gene: TRBJ2-3; d_gene: TRBD2; CDR3aa: CASSLMRGGRDTQYF; CDR3nt: TGTGCCAGCAGCTTGATGCGGGGGGGTCGGGATACGCAGTATTTT
abundance: -; v_gene: TRBV30; j_gene: TRBJ2-2; d_gene: -; CDR3aa: CAWSLGGRRGTGELFF; CDR3nt: TGTGCCTGGAGTCTAGGAGGACGGCGTGGCACCGGGGAGCTGTTTTTT
abundance: -; v_gene: TRBV7-9; j_gene: TRBJ2-6; d_gene: TRBD1; CDR3aa: CAWPGQGANVLTF; CDR3nt: TGTGCCTGGCCCGGACAGGGAGCCAACGTCCTGACTTTC
abundance: -; v_gene: TRBV28; j_gene: TRBJ2-7; d_gene: TRBD2; CDR3aa: CASSTVAGPFYEQYF; CDR3nt: TGTGCCAGCAGTACCGTAGCGGGACCTTTCTACGAGCAGTACTTC
abundance: -; v_gene: TRBV4-3; j_gene: TRBJ2-1; d_gene: TRBD2; CDR3aa: CASRSGLAGHNEQFF; CDR3nt: TGCGCCAGCAGATCAGGACTAGCGGGGCACAATGAGCAGTTCTTC
abundance: once; v_gene: TRBV21-1; j_gene: TRBJ1-5; d_gene: -; CDR3aa: CASTKDPGQGFPISGQNQPQHF; CDR3nt: TGTGCCAGCACCAAAGACCCGGGACAGGGATTCCCGATCTCGGGGCAAAATCAGCCCCAGCATTTT
abundance: -; v_gene: TRBV19; j_gene: TRBJ1-1; d_gene: TRBD1; CDR3aa: CASSYDRETEAFF; CDR3nt: TGTGCCAGTAGTTATGACAGGGAAACTGAAGCTTTCTTT
abundance: -; v_gene: TRBV12-3/TRBV12-4; j_gene: TRBJ2-1; d_gene: -; CDR3aa: CASSLVSAGEQFF; CDR3nt: TGTGCCAGCAGTTTAGTAAGCGCCGGTGAGCAGTTCTTC
abundance: -; v_gene: TRBV7-3; j_gene: TRBJ2-3; d_gene: -; CDR3aa: CATSLGGGTDTQYF; CDR3nt: TGTGCCACTTCGTTAGGGGGGGGCACAGATACGCAGTATTTT
abundance: -; v_gene: TRBV2; j_gene: TRBJ2-1; d_gene: TRBD2; CDR3aa: CASTATSGSWNEQFF; CDR3nt: TGTGCCAGCACCGCTACTAGCGGGAGCTGGAATGAGCAGTTCTTC
abundance: few; v_gene: TRBV6-1; j_gene: TRBJ2-1; d_gene: -; CDR3aa: CASSEAWSSRYEQFF; CDR3nt: TGTGCCAGCAGTGAAGCCTGGTCTAGTCGGTATGAGCAGTTCTTC
abundance: -; v_gene: TRBV11-1; j_gene: TRBJ1-6; d_gene: -; CDR3aa: CASSLEVSSYNSPLHF; CDR3nt: TGTGCCAGCAGCTTAGAAGTGAGCTCCTATAATTCACCCCTCCACTTT
abundance: -; v_gene: TRBV7-9; j_gene: TRBJ1-1; d_gene: -; CDR3aa: CASSPKGGLNTEAFF; CDR3nt: TGTGCCAGCAGCCCGAAAGGAGGGTTGAACACTGAAGCTTTCTTT
abundance: -; v_gene: TRBV6-5; j_gene: TRBJ1-2; d_gene: -; CDR3aa: CASSYRRAFGYTF; CDR3nt: TGTGCCAGCAGTTACCGCAGGGCGTTTGGCTACACCTTC
abundance: -; v_gene: TRBV2; j_gene: TRBJ2-7; d_gene: -; CDR3aa: CASSREFYEQYF; CDR3nt: TGTGCCAGCAGCCGAGAGTTCTACGAGCAGTACTTC
abundance: -; v_gene: TRBV11-3; j_gene: TRBJ2-7; d_gene: TRBD2; CDR3aa: CASSLGSSTSAYEQYF; CDR3nt: TGTGCCAGCAGCTTAGGAAGTTCCACTAGCGCCTACGAGCAGTACTTC
abundance: -; v_gene: TRBV28; j_gene: TRBJ1-1; d_gene: -; CDR3aa: CASSIRGFNTEAFF; CDR3nt: TGTGCCAGCAGTATCAGAGGGTTCAACACTGAAGCTTTCTTT